Included here is one T cell receptor beta chain sequence, with context. These data are taken from a study of blood T cell repertoires in COVID-19. For the study at large: The origin of the acute and convalescent COVID-19 samples was the United States, Italy and Spain. PBMCs, B-cell-depleted T cells, or T cells were the source of the cDNA or gDNA that made up the material.

Per the study methods: Estimated nucleated cell counts came from reference gene primer amplification. Sequencing was performed with immunoSEQ multiplex PCR; in TCRdb, only in-frame clones are kept and a portion is missing. Clone size and V and J calls were adopted from that table, with D and trimming inferred from the DNA. The sample yields a few hundred thousand clones, 65% to 90% seen once. The sequence was collected from a human donor in a cohort sampled during active COVID-19. Sequencing was done on a sample of peripheral blood.

CDR3 region: CATSRTSSQRSNTEAFF. The CDR3 DNA follows: TGTGCCACCAGCAGGACGAGTAGCCAACGGTCGAACACTGAAGCTTTCTTT. The chain joins TRBV15 to TRBJ1-1; D is ambiguous. With 3 bases removed from V and 1 base from J, the gap between germline ends came to 18 bases. Germline V CDR1 and CDR2: LNHNV, YYDKDF (reference sequence). This CDR3 has 17 residues.